A single sample gave rise to the 4 T cell receptor beta chains below, sequenced in a study of cytomegalovirus exposure and HLA in healthy donors. The PCR ran on 60 Vbeta and 13 Jbeta primers. Clones were sequenced by immunoSEQ multiplex PCR, and TCRdb holds only the in-frame ones, with some missing. Here the sample table reports approximately 130,000 clones. Source material: PBMCs. Receptors were obtained from a woman aged 55-69 years in good health and CMV-seronegative.

The V and J genes are TRBV4-1 and TRBJ1-1; the match to TRBD1 covers 8 bases. Germline-derived CDR1 and CDR2 are MGHRA and YSYEKL. The CDR3 loop spans 15 amino acids. V gave up 1 base and J gave up 6 bases; unmatched junction bases: 7. CDR3 sequence reads: CASSQGQGAPSEAFF. The CDR3 DNA sequence: TGCGCCAGCAGCCAAGGCCAGGGGGCTCCCTCTGAAGCTTTCTTT.

The chain has TRBV7-9 and TRBJ1-6; D is ambiguous. The CDR3 sequence is 14 residues long. Germline assignment: CDR1 SEHNR and CDR2 FQNEAQ (reference sequence). Between the trimmed V and J ends, which lost 5 bases and 7 bases, there was a span of 12 bases. This CDR3 reads CASSPRYPNSPLHF. In DNA, the CDR3 is TGTGCCAGCAGCCCGCGGTACCCAAATTCACCCCTCCACTTT.

This chain uses TRBV11-1 with TRBJ2-1; 12 bases map to TRBD2. CDR1 is SGHAT, CDR2 FQDESV, per germline (reference sequence). The J segment lost 9 bases and the V segment lost 0 bases, leaving 6 bases of the junction unmatched. The CDR3 covers 16 residues. CDR3 in DNA: TGTGCCAGCAGCTTAGCGTCTAGCGGGGGGGCCCCTGAGCAGTTCTTC. Residues: CASSLASSGGAPEQFF.

The chain combines TRBV7-9 with TRBJ1-4, with D uncertain. V was pared by 4 bases and J by 4 bases, with 7 bases between. Per the germline V gene, CDR1 is SEHNR and CDR2 is FQNEAQ (reference sequence). The CDR3 extends over 13 amino acids. CDR3 amino acids: CASSSRVNEKLFF. The CDR3 bases are TGTGCCAGCAGCTCCCGTGTTAATGAAAAACTGTTTTTT.